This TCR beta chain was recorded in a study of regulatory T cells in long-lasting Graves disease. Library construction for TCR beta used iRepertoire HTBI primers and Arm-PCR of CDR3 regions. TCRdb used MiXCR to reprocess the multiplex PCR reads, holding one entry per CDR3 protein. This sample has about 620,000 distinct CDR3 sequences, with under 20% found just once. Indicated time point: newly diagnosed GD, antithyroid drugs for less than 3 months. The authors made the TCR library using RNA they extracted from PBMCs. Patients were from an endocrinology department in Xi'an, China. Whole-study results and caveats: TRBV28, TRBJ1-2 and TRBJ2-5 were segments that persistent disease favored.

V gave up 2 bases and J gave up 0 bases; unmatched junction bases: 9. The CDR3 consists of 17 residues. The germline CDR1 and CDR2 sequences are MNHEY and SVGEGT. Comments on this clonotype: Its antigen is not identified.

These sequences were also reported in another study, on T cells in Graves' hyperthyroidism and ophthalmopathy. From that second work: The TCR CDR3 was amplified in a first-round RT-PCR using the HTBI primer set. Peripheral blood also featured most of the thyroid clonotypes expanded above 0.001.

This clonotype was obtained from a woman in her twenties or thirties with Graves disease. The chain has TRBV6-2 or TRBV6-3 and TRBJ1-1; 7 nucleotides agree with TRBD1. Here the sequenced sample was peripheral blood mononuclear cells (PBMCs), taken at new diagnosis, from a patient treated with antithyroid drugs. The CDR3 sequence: CASSYVRTGPMNTEAFF. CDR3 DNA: TGTGCCAGCAGTTACGTCCGGACAGGACCCATGAACACTGAAGCTTTCTTT.